This TCR beta chain stems from a study of post-analysis software for immune sequencing data (dated by TCRdb to between 2014 and 2016). With respect to the entire study: Relapsing-remitting, secondary progressive and progressive-relapsing multiple sclerosis were recorded as disease courses, and subtype annotation was lacking for some patients. The multiple sclerosis patient repertoires were compared with roughly twelve previously published healthy control repertoires from donors aged roughly 6 to 27 years. A subset of samples was prepared in parallel using single-end sample barcoding, then pooled and co-amplified after Illumina adapter ligation. General conclusions and limits of the study: The multiple sclerosis patient group was slightly younger than the control group. Significantly lower normalized Chao1 diversity was found in multiple sclerosis patients than in controls, suggesting substantial peripheral T-cell clonal expansion. Patients showed significantly higher frequencies than controls for a few TRBV segments, among them TRBV5-6, TRBV5-1 and TRBV20-1. Strong co-clustering of samples prepared in the same batch was shown by direct clustering with F measure, prompting a batch-effect correction.

This clonotype occurred many times. It lacks a known antigen. Base qualities are not recorded, but no much larger clone differs from it by a single base. Library prep was done by PCR. The data were produced on an Illumina HiSeq 2500. To reduce PCR and sequencing biases, unique molecular identifiers were built into the TCR beta cDNA libraries. Roughly 0.5 million cDNA molecules were obtained per 1 to 10 million input T cells, so each molecule approximated one T cell. Patient libraries were prepared and sequenced with the same protocol used for the earlier healthy control dataset. Samples belonging to the same batch were prepared together, multiplexed and sequenced on a shared HiSeq lane. Under the source paper's analysis protocol: MIGEC handled the raw barcoded reads, throwing out single-read molecular identifier groups before consensus assembly and CDR3 extraction. VDJtools was used for post-analysis of the clonotype tables, and diversity was normalized by down-sampling every dataset to the size of the smallest sample. To correct batch-related cross-sample contamination, repertoire overlap clustering matched CDR3 amino acid sequences but not nucleotide sequences. Using fastp at Q25 and MiXCR, TCRdb reprocessed the public reads and kept productive beta chains. Each entry is one CDR3 protein sequence, shown with its most common DNA and genes. The V and J calls were determined by TCRdb, not by the authors. The sample includes just over 250,000 distinct CDR3 sequences, with 36% observed a single time. Of the sample, around 5.2% is held by the ten largest clones.

To demonstrate the VDJtools post-analysis software, TCR beta repertoires were profiled from the peripheral blood of more than ten young patients with multiple sclerosis. The patients with multiple sclerosis were children and adolescents between about 6 and 16 years of age. Inclusive of the bounding cysteine and phenylalanine, the CDR3 is 17 residues long. CDR3 DNA is the only sequence kept; it has 51 bases, read in frame from the first base. V has 6 bases trimmed and J has 0 bases trimmed; junction bases matching no gene number 7. Sequences were obtained from blood. In this chain, TRBV12-3 or TRBV12-4 is recombined with TRBJ2-6; 8 nucleotides in the junction match TRBD1. This TCR was recovered from a girl under 18 with multiple sclerosis. The sequence in DNA is TGTGCCAGCAGACGGACAGGGAGGCCCTCTGGGGCCAACGTCCTGACTTTC. This yields the protein CASRRTGRPSGANVLTF.